The 24 T cell receptor beta chains below were found in one sample sequenced in a study of blood T cells in healthy people across ages (dated by TCRdb to between 2015 and 2016). Libraries were made using 5' RACE. The sample was run on an Illumina HiSeq 2500. A second PCR of about 6 to 11 cycles was run with a J-beta primer mix and a sample-barcoded 5' primer. The raw public data were reprocessed by TCRdb itself: fastp quality trimming at Q25, MiXCR clonotype calling, in-frame beta chains only. Each CDR3 protein appears once, grouped with its most common genes and DNA. For this sample there are 800,000 to 950,000 distinct CDR3 sequences; about 44% appear just once. The ten most abundant clones make up about an eighth of the sample. The sequenced sample was blood. The receptors shown here come from a young man in good health.

This clonotype appeared a few times. The chain recombines TRBV5-1 with TRBJ2-1; a weak D match, TRBD1 (6 bases). Germline V gives CDR1 SGHRS, CDR2 YFSETQ. CDR3 size: 14 residues. V was pared by 4 bases and J by 5 bases, with 13 bases between. CDR3 nucleotide sequence: TGCGCCAGCAGCGACCCACAGGGAGACAATGAGCAGTTCTTC. The encoded protein is CASSDPQGDNEQFF.

This clonotype was counted between two and nine times. This rearrangement joins TRBV27 to TRBJ1-6, with 7 positions matching TRBD1. This CDR3 is built from 15 residues. Germline CDR1 MNHEY, CDR2 SMNVEV (reference sequence). V was pared by 5 bases and J by 6 bases, with 7 bases of the junction left unmatched. The CDR3 bases are TGTGCCAGCAGTCCCACCGACAGGGCTAATTCACCCCTCCACTTT. Its protein product is CASSPTDRANSPLHF.

The chain uses TRBV24-1 and TRBJ2-3, with D possibly TRBD1 on 5 matching bases. The germline gives CDR1 KGHDR, CDR2 SFDVKD. The CDR3 has 18 amino acids. Trimming removed 3 bases from V and 0 bases from J, with 18 bases in between. This CDR3 is CATSDPLGQGTSTDTQYF. As DNA, the CDR3 is TGTGCCACCAGTGATCCGCTTGGGCAGGGCACTAGCACAGATACGCAGTATTTT.

This sequence joins TRBV20-1 and TRBJ2-1; 8 nucleotides agree with TRBD1. Looked up from germline, CDR1 is DFQATT and CDR2 is SNEGSKA (reference sequence). Trimming took 0 bases from V and 3 from J; bases not matched to a gene: 7. CDR3 length equals 16 residues. The CDR3 sequence is CSARDVGQGNYNEQFF. The CDR3 nucleotides read TGCAGTGCTAGAGATGTCGGACAGGGAAACTACAATGAGCAGTTCTTC.

The V call is TRBV7-9, the J call TRBJ1-1, with D possibly TRBD1 on 6 matching bases. The germline V gene has CDR1 SEHNR and CDR2 FQNEAQ (reference sequence). Trimming took 5 bases from V and 0 from J, leaving 16 bases between them. The CDR3 extends over 16 amino acids. CDR3 region: CASSHSDRSMNTEAFF. CDR3 nucleotides: TGTGCCAGCAGCCATTCTGACAGGTCAATGAACACTGAAGCTTTCTTT. The full variable domain, in which reference TRBV7-9 and TRBJ1-1 provide the parts outside the CDR3, is DTGVSQNPRHKITKRGQNVTFRCDPISEHNRLYWYRQTLGQGPEFLTYFQNEAQLEKSRLLSDRFSAERPKGSFSTLEIQRTEQGDSAMYLCASSHSDRSMNTEAFFGQGTRLTVV.

The CDR3 DNA is TGCGCCAGCTCCCGGGACAGACTTTACAATGAGCAGTTCTTC. It encodes CASSRDRLYNEQFF. J is TRBJ2-1 and V is TRBV5-1, with 7 bases identical to TRBD1. Looked up from germline, CDR1 is SGHRS and CDR2 is YFSETQ. After removal of 7 bases from V and 4 bases from J, the junction contained 8 bases not matched to a gene. This CDR3 contains 14 residues.

The chain employs TRBV4-1 and TRBJ2-7; D is tentatively TRBD1 or TRBD2 (5 bases each). In germline, CDR1 is MGHRA, CDR2 YSYEKL. Deletions cut 2 bases from V and 1 base from J, with 12 bases between. The CDR3 contains 15 residues. Written as DNA, the CDR3 is TGCGCCAGCAGCCAACGCCGGGACGGTTCCTACGAGCAGTACTTC. Residues: CASSQRRDGSYEQYF.

V usage is TRBV7-9 and J usage is TRBJ2-7; D could derive from TRBD1 or TRBD2 (5 bases each). This CDR3 has 12 amino acids. Trimming removed 3 bases from V and 7 bases from J, with 10 bases in between. The germline gives CDR1 SEHNR, CDR2 FQNEAQ (reference sequence). The DNA for the CDR3 is TGTGCCAGCAGCTTGGGGGTAGAGGAGCAGTACTTC. Protein product: CASSLGVEEQYF.

The chain carries TRBV29-1 and TRBJ2-7; D gene unclear. The V end was cut by 0 bases, the J end by 2 bases, with 14 bases between. The CDR3 contains 15 residues. Looked up from germline, CDR1 is SQVTM and CDR2 is ANQGSEA. This CDR3 reads CSVEDPAGQAYEQYF. The CDR3 region has the DNA TGCAGCGTTGAAGATCCGGCAGGCCAAGCCTACGAGCAGTACTTC.

The chain carries TRBV4-2 and TRBJ1-2, with D possibly matching TRBD1 (5 bases). The length of the CDR3 is 15 residues. Germline V gives CDR1 LGHNA, CDR2 YNFKEQ. The V end was cut by 0 bases, the J end by 8 bases, with 16 bases between. The CDR3 loop reads CASSQDGDAQGGYTF. In DNA form, the CDR3 reads TGTGCCAGCAGCCAAGATGGGGACGCCCAAGGCGGCTACACCTTC.

This clonotype was detected ten times or more. CDR3 protein: CSAVRGGQFF. In DNA form, the CDR3 reads TGCAGTGCTGTCCGGGGGGGGCAGTTCTTC. The chain is built from TRBV20-1 and TRBJ2-1, with 8 bases lining up with TRBD2. Trimming took 5 bases from V and 12 from J; bases not matched to a gene: 3. Germline values: CDR1 DFQATT, CDR2 SNEGSKA (reference sequence). The CDR3 contains 10 residues.

This clonotype has just a few counts. The chain has TRBV29-1 and TRBJ2-3; 11 bases agree with TRBD2. This CDR3 comprises 18 residues. V shed 7 bases and J 3 bases; nucleotides not matched to a gene: 18. Germline CDR1 reads SQVTM; CDR2 reads ANQGSEA. CDR3 sequence reads: CSAVWGLTGTSGTDTQYF. CDR3 coding DNA: TGCAGCGCCGTGTGGGGCTTAACCGGGACTAGCGGTACAGATACGCAGTATTTT.

This chain uses TRBV6-1 with TRBJ2-5; TRBD1 matches at 12 bases. V dropped 5 bases and J dropped 11; count of bases not matched to a gene: 15. Germline values: CDR1 MNHNS, CDR2 SASEGT. This CDR3 is 16 amino acids long. The CDR3 reads CASSTNPGQGASEQYF. CDR3 in DNA: TGTGCCAGCAGTACCAACCCGGGACAGGGGGCGAGTGAGCAGTACTTC.

The sample holds a few counts of this clonotype. The rearrangement links TRBV20-1 to TRBJ2-1, with TRBD2 identical over 14 bases. The CDR3 has 18 amino acids. V lost 2 bases to trimming and J lost 5 bases; unmatched junction nucleotides: 11. The V gene's germline CDR1 is DFQATT and CDR2 SNEGSKA (reference sequence). In DNA form, the CDR3 reads TGCAGTGCTAGACCCTCGACTAGCGGGGGGGCCTTCCACAATGAGCAGTTCTTC. Translation: CSARPSTSGGAFHNEQFF.

This chain connects TRBV5-1 to TRBJ1-5, with TRBD1 matching over 8 bases. The junction had 14 bases not matched to a gene; V was cut back by 5 bases and J by 4 bases. The CDR3 has 17 amino acids. CDR1 and CDR2 (germline): SGHRS, YFSETQ. CDR3 in DNA: TGCGCCAGCAGGTCCACCCGCCAGGGGGCCGGTAATCAGCCCCAGCATTTT. This codes for CASRSTRQGAGNQPQHF.

Remarks on this clonotype: The junction departs from germline at one end; a sequencing error may be responsible. The chain links TRBV25-1 to TRBJ1-6, with D uncertain. The CDR3 has 14 residues. Germline V gene sequence: CDR1 MGHDK, CDR2 SYGVNS. The CDR3 bases are TGTGCCAGCAGCGAGGCCAGGCGTAATCCACCCCTCCACTTT. This translates into CASSEARRNPPLHF.

V gene TRBV21-1 combines with J gene TRBJ2-2; TRBD1 is the table's D call and was not checked against the DNA. TRBV21-1 is a pseudogene segment. This CDR3 region has 18 residues. The CDR3: CANSKALYDQGRTGELFF. Here the CDR3 DNA reads TGTGCCAACAGCAAAGCGCTTTACGATCAGGGGCGCACCGGGGAGCTGTTTTTT.

This clonotype occurred a few times. The chain links TRBV6-1 to TRBJ2-7, with 10 bases identical to TRBD2. The end of the DNA is better explained by TRBJ2-5, so the J call may be wrong. Germline V gives CDR1 MNHNS, CDR2 SASEGT. The CDR3 is 12 amino acids. In DNA, the CDR3 is TGTGCCAACGAGCGGGGGGGCGGGACCCAGTACTTC. This codes for CANERGGGTQYF.

This clonotype was observed a handful of times. This chain connects TRBV6-5 to TRBJ2-3, with TRBD2 matching over 7 bases. J lost 0 bases, V lost 0 bases, and 6 bases had no gene match. CDR1 MNHEY and CDR2 SVGAGI come from the germline V gene. CDR3 length: 17 amino acids. CDR3 sequence reads: CASSYSQASGSTDTQYF. The CDR3 region has the DNA TGTGCCAGCAGTTACTCACAAGCTAGCGGTAGCACAGATACGCAGTATTTT.

This clonotype was observed a few times. The genes are TRBV5-1 and TRBJ2-7; the match to TRBD2 covers 8 bases. The CDR3 length is 14 residues. J lost 6 bases, V lost 1 base, and 6 bases had no gene match. Germline CDR1 is SGHRS and CDR2 is YFSETQ. The CDR3 DNA reads TGCGCCAGCAGCTTGTCCAGCGGGGGACCCGAGCAGTACTTC. Its translation: CASSLSSGGPEQYF.

Written as DNA, the CDR3 is TGCGCCAGCAGCCAAGTCGGGGGAGCACAAGAGACCCAGTACTTC. It codes for CASSQVGGAQETQYF. J is TRBJ2-5 and V is TRBV4-1, with D possibly TRBD2 on 6 matching bases. This CDR3 has 15 residues. Germline V CDR1 and CDR2: MGHRA, YSYEKL. With 1 base removed from V and 2 bases from J, the gap between germline ends came to 11 bases.

The chain combines TRBV9 with TRBJ1-2; D is perhaps TRBD1 (5 bases). In germline, CDR1 is SGDLS, CDR2 YYNGEE. Trimming took 4 bases from V and 8 from J, leaving 12 bases between them. The CDR3 runs to 12 residues. Here the CDR3 DNA reads TGTGCCAGCAGCCCCGGGACGGAGGGCTACACCTTC. Its protein is CASSPGTEGYTF.

This clonotype was seen more than once but under ten times. The chain has TRBV4-2 and TRBJ2-5; D possibly corresponds to TRBD2 (5 bases). V dropped 0 bases and J dropped 5 bases, with 13 bases sitting between them. Looked up from germline, CDR1 is LGHNA and CDR2 is YNFKEQ. The CDR3 contains 15 residues. The CDR3 DNA sequence: TGTGCCAGCAGCCAAGACGGGTCTCCGGGGGAGACCCAGTACTTC. Its translation: CASSQDGSPGETQYF.

This clonotype was observed a handful of times. V gene TRBV6-5 combines with J gene TRBJ1-4, with D uncertain. The CDR3 is 15 amino acids. Deletions cut 4 bases from V and 4 bases from J, with 13 bases between. Germline CDR1 MNHEY, CDR2 SVGAGI. CDR3 loop: CASSSSGVHNEKLFF. CDR3 sequence (DNA): TGTGCCAGCAGTTCCTCGGGAGTTCATAATGAAAAACTGTTTTTT.